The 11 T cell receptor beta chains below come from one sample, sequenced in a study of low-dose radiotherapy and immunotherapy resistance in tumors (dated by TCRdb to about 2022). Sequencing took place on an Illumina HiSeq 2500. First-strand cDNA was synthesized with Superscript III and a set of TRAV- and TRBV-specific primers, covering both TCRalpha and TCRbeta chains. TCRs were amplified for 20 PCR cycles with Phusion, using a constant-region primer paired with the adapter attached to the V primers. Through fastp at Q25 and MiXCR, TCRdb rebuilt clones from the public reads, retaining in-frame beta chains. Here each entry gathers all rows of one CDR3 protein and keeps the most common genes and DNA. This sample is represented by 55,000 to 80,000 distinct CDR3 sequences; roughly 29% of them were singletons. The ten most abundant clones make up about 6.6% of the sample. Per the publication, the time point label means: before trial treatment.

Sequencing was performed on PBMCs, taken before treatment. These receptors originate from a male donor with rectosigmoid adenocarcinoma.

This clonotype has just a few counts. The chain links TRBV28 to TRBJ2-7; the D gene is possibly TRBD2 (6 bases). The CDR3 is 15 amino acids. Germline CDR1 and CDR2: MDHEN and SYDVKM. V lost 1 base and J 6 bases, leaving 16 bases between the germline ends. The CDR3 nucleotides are TGTGCCAGCAGTTTATCGGGACTTAGCGATCGCGAGCAGTACTTC. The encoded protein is CASSLSGLSDREQYF.

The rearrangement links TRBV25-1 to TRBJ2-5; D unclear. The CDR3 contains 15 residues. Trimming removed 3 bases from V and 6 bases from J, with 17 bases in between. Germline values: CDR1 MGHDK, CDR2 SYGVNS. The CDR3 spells CASSEPLDGRQTQYF. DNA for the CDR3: TGTGCCAGCAGTGAGCCCCTGGACGGTCGGCAGACCCAGTACTTC.

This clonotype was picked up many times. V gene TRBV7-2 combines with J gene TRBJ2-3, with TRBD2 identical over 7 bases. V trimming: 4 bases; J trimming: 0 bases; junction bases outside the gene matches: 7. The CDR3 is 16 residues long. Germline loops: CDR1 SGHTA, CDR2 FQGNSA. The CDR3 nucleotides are TGTGCCAGCAGCTCCCAGGGAGGGCGTAGCACAGATACGCAGTATTTT. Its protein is CASSSQGGRSTDTQYF.

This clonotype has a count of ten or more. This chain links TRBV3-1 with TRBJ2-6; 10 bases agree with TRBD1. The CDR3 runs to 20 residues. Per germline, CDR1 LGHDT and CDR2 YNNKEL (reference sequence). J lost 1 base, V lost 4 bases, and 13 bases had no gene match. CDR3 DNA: TGTGCCAGCAGCCTCCTAGTGACGGGACAGGGGACATCTGGGGCCAACGTCCTGACTTTC. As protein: CASSLLVTGQGTSGANVLTF.

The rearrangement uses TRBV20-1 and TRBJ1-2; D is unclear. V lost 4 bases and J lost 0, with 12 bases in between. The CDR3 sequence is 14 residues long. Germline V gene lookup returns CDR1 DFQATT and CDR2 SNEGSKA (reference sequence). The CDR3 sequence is CSANGFEANYGYTF. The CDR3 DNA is TGCAGTGCTAATGGATTCGAGGCTAACTATGGCTACACCTTC.

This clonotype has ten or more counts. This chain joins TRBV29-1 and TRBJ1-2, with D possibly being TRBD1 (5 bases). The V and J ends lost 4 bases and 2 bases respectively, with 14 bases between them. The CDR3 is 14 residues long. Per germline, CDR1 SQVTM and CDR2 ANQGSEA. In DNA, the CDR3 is TGCAGCGTTGCCTCCCAGGGAATGAACTATGGCTACACCTTC. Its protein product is CSVASQGMNYGYTF.

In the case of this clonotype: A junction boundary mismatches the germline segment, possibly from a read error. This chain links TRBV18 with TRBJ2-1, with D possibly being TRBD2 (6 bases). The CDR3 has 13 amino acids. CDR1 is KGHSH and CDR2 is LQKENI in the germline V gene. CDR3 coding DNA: TGTGCCAGCTCACCCTCGGGAGTCAATGAGCATTTCTTC. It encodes CASSPSGVNEHFF.

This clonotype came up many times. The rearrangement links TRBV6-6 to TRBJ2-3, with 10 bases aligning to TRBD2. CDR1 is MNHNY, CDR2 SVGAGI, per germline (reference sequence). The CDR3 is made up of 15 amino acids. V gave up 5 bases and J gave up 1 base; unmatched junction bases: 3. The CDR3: CASSPLAGRTDTQYF. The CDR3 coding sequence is TGTGCCAGCAGTCCACTAGCGGGGCGCACAGATACGCAGTATTTT.

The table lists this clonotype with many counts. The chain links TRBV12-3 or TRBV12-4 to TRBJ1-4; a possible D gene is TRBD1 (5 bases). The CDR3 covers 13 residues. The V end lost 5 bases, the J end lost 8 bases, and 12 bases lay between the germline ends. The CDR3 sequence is CASSQGGEEKLFF. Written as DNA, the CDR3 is TGTGCCAGCAGTCAGGGAGGAGAAGAAAAACTGTTTTTT.

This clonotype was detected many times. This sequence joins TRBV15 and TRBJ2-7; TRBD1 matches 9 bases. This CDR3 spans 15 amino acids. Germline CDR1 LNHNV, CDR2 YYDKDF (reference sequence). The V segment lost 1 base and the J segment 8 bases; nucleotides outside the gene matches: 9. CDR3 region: CATSRGTGESLKQYF. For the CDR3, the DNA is TGTGCCACCAGCAGAGGGACAGGGGAGAGTTTGAAGCAGTACTTC. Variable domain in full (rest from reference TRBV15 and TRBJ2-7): DAMVIQNPRYQVTQFGKPVTLSCSQTLNHNVMYWYQQKSSQAPKLLFHYYDKDFNNEADTPDNFQSRRPNTSFCFLDIRSPGLGDTAMYLCATSRGTGESLKQYFGPGTRLTVT.

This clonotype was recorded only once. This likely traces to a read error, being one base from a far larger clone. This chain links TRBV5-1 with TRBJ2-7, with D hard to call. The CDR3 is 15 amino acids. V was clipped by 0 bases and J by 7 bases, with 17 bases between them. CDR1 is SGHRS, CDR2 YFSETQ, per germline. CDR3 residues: CASSLGGYSYNEQYF. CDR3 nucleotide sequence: TGCGCCAGCAGCTTGGGCGGTTACTCCTACAATGAGCAGTACTTC.